The sequence of this TCR beta chain was determined in a study of blood T cell repertoires in COVID-19. The overall study: Samples representing acute and convalescent COVID-19 were sourced from the United States, Italy and Spain. The cDNA or gDNA used as material had been derived from T cells, B-cell-depleted T cells, or PBMCs.

Per the original data handling: Estimation of nucleated cell counts relied on the amplification of reference gene primers. Generated by immunoSEQ multiplex PCR, the TCRdb table keeps only in-frame clones and is missing some. V, J and clone size are those of that table, while D and trimming were read from the DNA. Among roughly 110,000 clones, roughly 84% were seen once, and the ten largest hold around 4.2%. This clone has more than one count but fewer than ten. The V and J ends lost 2 bases and 7 bases, in that order; junction bases with no gene match: 6. Germline V gene sequence: CDR1 MGHDK, CDR2 SYGVNS. This CDR3 has 14 amino acids.

The specimen sequenced was peripheral blood. This receptor was identified in a human donor in a cohort sampled during active COVID-19. The chain carries TRBV25-1 and TRBJ2-3; 7 positions match TRBD2. CDR3 DNA sequence: TGTGCCAGCAGTGAAGGCGGGAGCCTATATACGCAGTATTTT. Residues: CASSEGGSLYTQYF.